The source of this T cell receptor (beta chain) is a study of radiation and T cells in renal cell carcinoma. In the study overall: Nephrectomy followed 15 Gy stereotactic body radiation by 4 weeks. General study results and limits: In blood, top tumor clones expanded by 2 weeks, shrinking by 4.

Specified time point: baseline pretreatment blood. The treatment is: 15 Gy SBRT to primary tumor, nephrectomy 4 weeks later. The tumor was a clear cell renal cell carcinoma. For this clone: What it binds is not known.

V gave up 2 bases and J gave up 2 bases, with 8 bases separating them. The CDR3 contains 14 residues. Germline V gene lookup returns CDR1 SGHDT and CDR2 YYEEEE. The assay was immunoSEQ multiplex PCR, and TCRdb's table has in-frame clones only and misses some. This table holds 120,000 to 150,000 clones, approximately 87% found once. The V and J genes are TRBV5-6 and TRBJ1-5; the D is unclear. This sample comprised blood, obtained from a patient whose treatment included radiotherapy and nephrectomy. This TCR derives from a woman aged 45 to 65 with renal cell carcinoma. DNA for the CDR3: TGTGCCAGCAGCTTCGCCGCGGGCAATCAGCCCCAGCATTTT. This sequence encodes CASSFAAGNQPQHF.